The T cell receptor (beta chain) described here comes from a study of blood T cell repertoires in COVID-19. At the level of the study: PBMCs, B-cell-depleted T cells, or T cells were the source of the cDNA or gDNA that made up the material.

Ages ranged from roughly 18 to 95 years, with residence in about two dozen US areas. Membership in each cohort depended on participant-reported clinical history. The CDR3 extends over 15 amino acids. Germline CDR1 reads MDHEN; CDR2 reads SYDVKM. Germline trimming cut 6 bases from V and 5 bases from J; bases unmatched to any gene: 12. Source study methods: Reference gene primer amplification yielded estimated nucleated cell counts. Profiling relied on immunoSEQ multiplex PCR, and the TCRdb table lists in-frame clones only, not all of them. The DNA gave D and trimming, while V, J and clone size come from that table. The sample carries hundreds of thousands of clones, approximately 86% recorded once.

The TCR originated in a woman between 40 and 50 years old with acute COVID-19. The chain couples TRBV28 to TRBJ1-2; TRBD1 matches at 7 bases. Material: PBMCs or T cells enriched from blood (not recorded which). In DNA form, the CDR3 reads TGTGCCAGCAGATCCTTCCGACAGGGAGGATATGGCTACACCTTC. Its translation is CASRSFRQGGYGYTF.